This T cell receptor (beta chain) was recorded in a study of T cell responses to AZD1222 COVID-19 vaccine. Broader study findings: Samples come after the peak T cell response, not at day 14.

To note about this clone: What it recognizes is unknown.

The CDR3 totals 21 residues. Germline CDR1 DFQATT, CDR2 SNEGSKA (reference sequence). V was clipped by 3 bases and J by 0 bases, with 29 bases between them. The repertoire was sequenced with immunoSEQ multiplex PCR; TCRdb's copy has only in-frame clones and lacks some. This table has roughly 99,000 clones, 87% appearing once. Sample: peripheral blood, taken on day 0 of AZD1222 vaccination. The TCR sequence derives from an adult in good health. This chain joins TRBV20-1 and TRBJ2-2; tentative D call: TRBD2 (5 bases). CDR3 loop: CSASSAPWTPGQASNTGELFF. The DNA of the CDR3 is TGCAGTGCTAGTTCAGCGCCCTGGACTCCCGGGCAGGCCTCGAACACCGGGGAGCTGTTTTTT.